This entry lists 21 T cell receptor beta chains sequenced from one sample in a study of CD8 T cell repertoires and HIV-1 epitope variants. Sequencing used immunoSEQ multiplex PCR; TCRdb keeps in-frame clones, though not all of them. In the table there are 80,000 to 95,000 clones, 74% of which are singletons. The sample comprised uncultured baseline CD8+ T cells from peripheral blood mononuclear cells (PBMCs). The origin of the receptors is a male donor with HIV.

V gene TRBV30 combines with J gene TRBJ1-4; 10 bases are shared with TRBD1. In germline, CDR1 is GTSNPN, CDR2 SVGIG (reference sequence). The CDR3 consists of 15 residues. The ends lost 6 bases at V and 9 bases at J; junction bases unmatched: 13. CDR3 sequence: CACPLGGQGVQKLFF. CDR3 nucleotides: TGTGCCTGTCCCCTCGGAGGACAGGGGGTACAAAAACTGTTTTTT.

V usage is TRBV19 and J usage is TRBJ2-1; D is undetermined. The V gene's germline CDR1 is LNHDA and CDR2 SQIVND (reference sequence). V lost 7 bases, J lost 4 bases, and 5 bases lay in between. The CDR3 spans 11 residues. The CDR3 DNA sequence: TGTGCCAGTAACAGTTACAATGAGCAGTTCTTC. Protein sequence: CASNSYNEQFF.

V and J are TRBV15 and TRBJ2-1, with 9 positions matching TRBD1. V shed 4 bases, J shed 1 base, and the junction held 5 bases outside the gene matches. CDR1 LNHNV and CDR2 YYDKDF come from the germline V gene (reference sequence). There are 16 residues in the CDR3. The CDR3 spells CATSILDRGSYNEQFF. The CDR3, as DNA: TGTGCCACCAGCATTCTTGACAGGGGGTCCTACAATGAGCAGTTCTTC. Full variable domain (outside the CDR3, taken from reference TRBV15 and TRBJ2-1): DAMVIQNPRYQVTQFGKPVTLSCSQTLNHNVMYWYQQKSSQAPKLLFHYYDKDFNNEADTPDNFQSRRPNTSFCFLDIRSPGLGDTAMYLCATSILDRGSYNEQFFGPGTRLTVL.

The rearrangement uses TRBV5-4 and TRBJ2-7; a possible D gene is TRBD2 (5 bases). The CDR3 extends over 14 amino acids. CDR1 SGHNT and CDR2 YYREEE come from the germline V gene (reference sequence). V was trimmed by 2 bases and J by 2 bases, leaving 11 bases between them. CDR3 in DNA: TGTGCCAGCAGCTTCAGCGGAGTGGCCTACGAGCAGTACTTC. Encoded protein: CASSFSGVAYEQYF.

A few counts support this clone. The chain recombines TRBV7-9 with TRBJ1-2; 8 bases fit TRBD1. There are 15 residues in the CDR3. With V trimmed by 5 bases and J by 2 bases, 7 bases remained unmatched. The germline gives CDR1 SEHNR, CDR2 FQNEAQ (reference sequence). The CDR3 is CASSSKTGENYGYTF. CDR3 sequence (DNA): TGTGCCAGCAGCAGTAAGACAGGGGAGAACTATGGCTACACCTTC.

The gene calls are TRBV28 and TRBJ2-5; D possibly corresponds to TRBD1 (6 bases). Germline V gene lookup returns CDR1 MDHEN and CDR2 SYDVKM. V gave up 6 bases and J gave up 3 bases, with 17 bases separating them. The CDR3 covers 15 residues. Written as DNA, the CDR3 is TGTGCCAGCAGCTCATCCAAGTACAGGGAAGAGACCCAGTACTTC. It codes for CASSSSKYREETQYF.

The chain combines TRBV7-8 with TRBJ2-7; D might be TRBD1 or TRBD2, each matching 6 bases. This CDR3 comprises 14 residues. Germline CDR1 and CDR2: SGHVS and FQNEAQ. Trimming removed 4 bases at V and 3 bases at J, with 13 bases between. CDR3 DNA sequence: TGTGCCAGCAGCTCTAGGGGGGACTTCTACGAGCAGTACTTC. This codes for CASSSRGDFYEQYF.

The chain recombines TRBV6-4 with TRBJ2-1; perhaps TRBD2 as D (5 bases). The germline CDR1 and CDR2 sequences are MRHNA and SNTAGT. Trimming left V 6 bases short and J 5 bases short, with 11 bases between. CDR3 length: 13 amino acids. CDR3 nucleotides: TGTGCCAGCAGAGACGGACTCCACAATGAGCAGTTCTTC. This encodes CASRDGLHNEQFF.

The V and J genes are TRBV5-1 and TRBJ1-1; no clear D. Trimming took off 4 bases at V and 1 base at J, with 14 bases between the two ends. Germline values: CDR1 SGHRS, CDR2 YFSETQ. This CDR3 is 15 amino acids long. The CDR3 loop is CASSTYQDQNTEAFF. CDR3 nucleotide sequence: TGCGCCAGCAGCACCTACCAAGATCAGAACACTGAAGCTTTCTTT.

V and J are TRBV5-1 and TRBJ1-3; D uncertain. Germline assignment: CDR1 SGHRS and CDR2 YFSETQ. This CDR3 region has 16 residues. Trimming removed 0 bases from V and 0 bases from J, with 10 bases in between. The chain's CDR3 is CASSLVPGSSGNTIYF. The CDR3 DNA reads TGCGCCAGCAGCTTGGTACCGGGCAGCTCTGGAAACACCATATATTTT.

This clone was picked up a small number of times. The chain uses TRBV7-6 and TRBJ2-1; 11 bases agree with TRBD2. Looked up from germline, CDR1 is SGHVS and CDR2 is FNYEAQ. The CDR3 has 16 residues. The J segment lost 10 bases and the V segment lost 4 bases, leaving 12 bases of the junction unmatched. CDR3: CASSSLAGGGPGEQFF. The CDR3 region has the DNA TGTGCCAGCAGCTCATTAGCGGGAGGGGGGCCTGGGGAGCAGTTCTTC. Based on the CDR3 plus reference TRBV7-6 and TRBJ2-1, the full variable domain is GAGVSQSPRYKVTKRGQDVALRCDPISGHVSLYWYRQALGQGPEFLTYFNYEAQQDKSGLPNDRFSAERPEGSISTLTIQRTEQRDSAMYRCASSSLAGGGPGEQFFGPGTRLTVL.

This clone turned up a few times. The J gene is TRBJ2-1, the V gene TRBV13; the match to TRBD2 covers 10 bases. The CDR3 has 16 amino acids. Germline trimming cut 2 bases from V and 8 bases from J; bases unmatched to any gene: 9. CDR1 is PRHDT and CDR2 is FYEKMQ in the germline V gene (reference sequence). CDR3 region: CASSLNTRLAGDEQFF. The CDR3 nucleotides read TGTGCCAGCAGCTTAAATACGCGTCTAGCGGGAGATGAGCAGTTCTTC. Supplemented by reference TRBV13 and TRBJ2-1, the full variable domain reads AAGVIQSPRHLIKEKRETATLKCYPIPRHDTVYWYQQGPGQDPQFLISFYEKMQSDKGSIPDRFSAQQFSDYHSELNMSSLELGDSALYFCASSLNTRLAGDEQFFGPGTRLTVL.

This chain links TRBV27 with TRBJ2-1, with D perhaps matching TRBD1 or TRBD2 (5 bases each). The CDR3 contains 13 residues. The V end was cut by 9 bases, the J end by 2 bases, with 11 bases between. Germline V CDR1 and CDR2: MNHEY, SMNVEV (reference sequence). CDR3: CASSRGAYNEQFF. CDR3 sequence (DNA): TGTGCCAGTTCAAGAGGGGCCTACAATGAGCAGTTCTTC.

This clone was recorded a few times. The J gene is TRBJ2-7, the V gene TRBV21-1; the table calls TRBD1, which could not be checked here. TRBV21-1 is a known pseudogene. The length of the CDR3 is 13 residues. Written as DNA, the CDR3 is TGTGCCAGAGCAGGACAGCTCACCTACGAGCAGTACTTC. Translated, it gives CARAGQLTYEQYF.

The J gene is TRBJ2-2, the V gene TRBV5-4, with 8 bases aligning to TRBD1. Germline V CDR1 and CDR2: SGHNT, YYREEE (reference sequence). CDR3 length: 15 amino acids. After removal of 4 bases from V and 1 base from J, the junction contained 3 bases not matched to a gene. The CDR3 DNA sequence: TGTGCCAGCAGCCTTGGGACAGGGAACACCGGGGAGCTGTTTTTT. This translates into CASSLGTGNTGELFF. Looking up the rest from reference TRBV5-4 and TRBJ2-2 gives the full variable domain: ETGVTQSPTHLIKTRGQQVTLRCSSQSGHNTVSWYQQALGQGPQFIFQYYREEENGRGNFPPRFSGLQFPNYSSELNVNALELDDSALYLCASSLGTGNTGELFFGEGSRLTVL.

This clone is labeled medium-sized. V and J are TRBV6-6 and TRBJ2-1, with TRBD2 identical over 10 bases. The CDR3 is made up of 16 amino acids. Trimming removed 5 bases from V and 5 bases from J; junction bases left unmatched: 9. Germline V CDR1 and CDR2: MNHNY, SVGAGI (reference sequence). The CDR3 spells CASSTPLAGVNNEQFF. Here the CDR3 DNA reads TGTGCCAGCAGTACCCCTCTAGCGGGGGTCAACAATGAGCAGTTCTTC.

This clone was detected many times. V usage is TRBV9 and J usage is TRBJ1-2; D is ambiguous. Germline V gene data show CDR1 as SGDLS and CDR2 as YYNGEE. Trimming took off 4 bases at V and 0 bases at J, with 7 bases between the two ends. The CDR3 has 13 residues. The CDR3 loop reads CASSYLANYGYTF. In DNA form, the CDR3 reads TGTGCCAGCAGCTACCTAGCTAACTATGGCTACACCTTC.

This clone was detected once. The chain recombines TRBV9 with TRBJ1-6; 10 bases are shared with TRBD1. Germline-derived CDR1 and CDR2 are SGDLS and YYNGEE. This CDR3 has 16 amino acids. V lost 4 bases, J lost 6 bases, and 7 bases stayed unmatched. CDR3 bases: TGTGCCAGCAGCATCGACAGGGGGCAAGGTAATTCACCCCTCCACTTT. Translation gives CASSIDRGQGNSPLHF.

This clone was seen a few times. The V gene is TRBV28, the J gene TRBJ1-5; D gene unclear. Germline CDR1 is MDHEN and CDR2 is SYDVKM. The V end lost 2 bases, the J end lost 6 bases, and 11 bases lay between the germline ends. This CDR3 has 14 residues. The CDR3 spells CASSLIQDGQPQHF. CDR3 nucleotides: TGTGCCAGCAGTTTAATTCAGGACGGTCAGCCCCAGCATTTT.

V and J are TRBV27 and TRBJ2-1, with 11 nucleotides matching TRBD2. V gave up 6 bases and J gave up 10 bases; unmatched junction bases: 14. The length of the CDR3 is 16 residues. The germline CDR1 and CDR2 sequences are MNHEY and SMNVEV (reference sequence). For the CDR3, the DNA is TGTGCCAGCAGCAAATCACTTAGCGGGAGGGCCTGGGAGCAGTTCTTC. Encoded protein: CASSKSLSGRAWEQFF.

This clone was picked up a small number of times. This chain links TRBV6-6 with TRBJ1-1, with TRBD1 identical over 10 bases. Germline V gene lookup returns CDR1 MNHNY and CDR2 SVGAGI (reference sequence). The CDR3 is 14 residues long. The ends lost 10 bases at V and 5 bases at J; junction bases unmatched: 10. For the CDR3, the DNA is TGTGCCACAATGATCGGACAGGGGGGGACTGAAGCTTTCTTT. This sequence encodes CATMIGQGGTEAFF.